Given below is one TCR beta chain in context. Its target is unknown. Mismatch with germline at one junction end may stem from a read error. Other DNA sequences within the sample encode an identical CDR3. The CDR3 sequence is 14 residues long. From germline, CDR1 is LNHDA and CDR2 SQIVND (reference sequence). This sample stems from a study of Tregs in tolerant kidney transplant recipients. Study outcomes and limitations: The most relevant donor-specific Treg TCRbeta repertoire apparently came from expansion with activated donor B cells. Biological reproducibility was not directly addressed, but technical replication error appeared minimal. Antigen-driven expansion was suggested because donor-specific Tregs expanded more than all Tregs in tolerant patients.

The method was immunoSEQ multiplex PCR; TCRdb's version includes in-frame clones alone and lacks a portion of them. Of about 64,000 clones in the sample, roughly 86% were seen once. Recipients received nonmyeloablative bone marrow transplants from related graft donors, with transient mixed chimerism. The chain links TRBV19 to TRBJ1-5; D might be TRBD1 (6 bases). Sequences were derived from CD4+ T cells from blood (PBMCs), sampled 6 months after the transplant. The sequence came from a human patient who received a combined kidney and bone marrow transplant. Some T cells may have come from the graft donor. Here the CDR3 reads CASSTTGNNQPQHF. CDR3 DNA sequence: TGCGCCAGTAGTACGACAGGAAACAATCAGCCCCAGCATTTT.